One sample yielded the 12 T cell receptor beta chains listed below, sequenced in a study of T cell responses to AZD1222 COVID-19 vaccine. Using immunoSEQ multiplex PCR, the repertoire was profiled, and TCRdb retains in-frame clones only, with some absent. The repertoire holds about 100,000 clones, with approximately 87% as singletons. The material sequenced was peripheral blood, taken on day 0 of AZD1222 vaccination. The source of these receptors is an adult in good health.

This clone was seen more than once but under ten times. The chain joins TRBV2 to TRBJ1-1; TRBD1 is a possible D gene (5 bases). V lost 7 bases, J lost 0 bases, and 18 bases lay in between. The CDR3 extends over 16 amino acids. Germline CDR1 reads SNHLY; CDR2 reads FYNNEI. This CDR3 is CASTFIAGPMNTEAFF. For the CDR3, the DNA is TGTGCCAGCACCTTCATTGCGGGGCCTATGAACACTGAAGCTTTCTTT.

For the CDR3, the DNA is TGCGCCAGCTCTAGCGGGGCCTACAATGAGCAGTTCTTC. Translating it yields CASSSGAYNEQFF. The V gene is TRBV5-1, the J gene TRBJ2-1, with 9 bases aligning to TRBD2. The J segment lost 2 bases and the V segment lost 7 bases, leaving 1 base of the junction unmatched. The germline V gene has CDR1 SGHRS and CDR2 YFSETQ. The CDR3 contains 13 residues. The complete variable domain, with remaining parts taken from reference TRBV5-1 and TRBJ2-1, reads KAGVTQTPRYLIKTRGQQVTLSCSPISGHRSVSWYQQTPGQGLQFLFEYFSETQRNKGNFPGRFSGRQFSNSRSEMNVSTLELGDSALYLCASSSGAYNEQFFGPGTRLTVL.

The J gene is TRBJ1-4, the V gene TRBV2; no clear D gene. With 2 bases removed from V and 8 bases from J, the gap between germline ends came to 12 bases. Germline loops: CDR1 SNHLY, CDR2 FYNNEI. The length of the CDR3 is 14 residues. The CDR3 reads CASSEIVLWEKLFF. The DNA of the CDR3 is TGTGCCAGCAGTGAAATTGTCTTATGGGAAAAACTGTTTTTT.

This chain uses TRBV6-2 or TRBV6-3 with TRBJ2-7; perhaps TRBD2 as D (5 bases). The germline CDR1 and CDR2 sequences are MNHEY and SVGEGT. This CDR3 spans 16 amino acids. V gave up 0 bases and J gave up 1 base, with 13 bases separating them. The CDR3 region is CASSYSERERSYEQYF. CDR3 DNA: TGTGCCAGCAGTTACTCGGAGAGGGAGCGGTCCTACGAGCAGTACTTC.

J is TRBJ1-1 and V is TRBV6-1; no firm D call. Trimming took off 4 bases at V and 0 bases at J, with 18 bases between the two ends. Germline values: CDR1 MNHNS, CDR2 SASEGT. The CDR3 totals 17 residues. CDR3 residues: CASSALRGSAMNTEAFF. CDR3 bases: TGTGCCAGCAGTGCCCTCCGAGGTTCAGCTATGAACACTGAAGCTTTCTTT.

This clone was seen more than once but under ten times. The J gene is TRBJ1-1, the V gene TRBV6-5; D gene ambiguous. Germline V gene lookup returns CDR1 MNHEY and CDR2 SVGAGI. V was trimmed by 2 bases and J by 5 bases, leaving 12 bases between them. This CDR3 is 14 amino acids long. The chain's CDR3 is CASSYATGGTEAFF. CDR3 sequence (DNA): TGTGCCAGCAGTTACGCTACGGGTGGGACTGAAGCTTTCTTT.

V usage is TRBV3-1 (or the pseudogene TRBV3-2) and J usage is TRBJ1-6; no firm D call. V shed 4 bases and J shed 9 bases, with 16 bases lying between them. Germline V lookup: CDR1 LGHDT, CDR2 YNNKEL (reference sequence). The CDR3 runs 15 residues. The CDR3 bases are TGTGCCAGCAGCCGCAGGTTTGGTGACTCTTCACCCCTCCACTTT. Its protein product is CASSRRFGDSSPLHF.

The V call is TRBV7-8, the J call TRBJ1-2, with 8 bases matching TRBD1. The CDR3 sequence is 14 residues long. The V segment lost 5 bases and the J segment 4 bases; nucleotides outside the gene matches: 6. Per germline, CDR1 SGHVS and CDR2 FQNEAQ. The CDR3 region is CASSHTGGIYGYTF. The CDR3 coding sequence is TGTGCCAGCAGCCATACAGGGGGTATCTATGGCTACACCTTC.

The chain links TRBV5-1 to TRBJ2-2, with D perhaps assigned TRBD1 or TRBD2 (6 bases each). This CDR3 is built from 19 residues. Germline CDR1 SGHRS, CDR2 YFSETQ. The V end lost 2 bases, the J end lost 5 bases, and 25 bases lay between the germline ends. DNA for the CDR3: TGCGCCAGCAGCTTTGAGCCGAGGGGGGTTCGGCGTTCGACCGGGGAGCTGTTTTTT. It yields the protein CASSFEPRGVRRSTGELFF. The variable domain in full, with the rest retrieved from reference TRBV5-1 and TRBJ2-2, is KAGVTQTPRYLIKTRGQQVTLSCSPISGHRSVSWYQQTPGQGLQFLFEYFSETQRNKGNFPGRFSGRQFSNSRSEMNVSTLELGDSALYLCASSFEPRGVRRSTGELFFGEGSRLTVL.

The chain is built from TRBV2 and TRBJ2-7; maybe TRBD1 (5 bases). CDR1 and CDR2 from the germline V gene are SNHLY and FYNNEI. With 8 bases removed from V and 6 bases from J, the gap between germline ends came to 17 bases. The CDR3 spans 13 residues. The CDR3 coding sequence is TGTGCCAGCCAGGGAATGGGGCGGTTCGAGCAGTACTTC. Translating gives CASQGMGRFEQYF.

The rearrangement links TRBV6-1 to TRBJ2-5, with D possibly being TRBD2 (5 bases). CDR3 length: 14 residues. Germline V gene lookup returns CDR1 MNHNS and CDR2 SASEGT. Trimming pared 2 bases from V and 1 base from J, leaving 8 bases between. The chain's CDR3 is CASSEQDSQETQYF. Here the CDR3 DNA reads TGTGCCAGCAGTGAACAGGACTCCCAAGAGACCCAGTACTTC.

Comment on this clone: A much larger clone is a single base away; this may be a read error. The chain joins TRBV6-4 to TRBJ2-3; TRBD2 matches 8 bases. J lost 2 bases, V lost 0 bases, and 4 bases had no gene match. The CDR3 has 16 amino acids. Germline V CDR1 and CDR2: MRHNA, SNTAGT. CDR3 region: CASSDSPGGNTDTQYF. CDR3 DNA sequence: TGTGCCAGCAGTGACTCGCCGGGAGGGAACACAGATACGCAGTATTTT.